Below are 15 T cell receptor beta chains sequenced from a single sample in a study of T-cell reconstitution after alpha-beta-depleted transplantation in children. Preparation of the TCRbeta library used unique molecular identifiers. In TCRdb, the PCR reads were re-called with MiXCR into one record per CDR3 protein. The sample includes a few hundred thousand distinct CDR3 sequences, about 14% of them seen just once. This sample comprised PBMCs, obtained from the stem cell graft. Receptor source: a human donor who donated a stem cell graft to a child with Fanconi anemia.

The V and J genes are TRBV9 and TRBJ1-2, with D tentatively TRBD1 (5 bases). The CDR3 runs to 15 residues. V shed 3 bases and J shed 5 bases, with 17 bases lying between them. CDR1 and CDR2 from the germline V gene are SGDLS and YYNGEE. The CDR3 is CASSEGLSSEYGYTF. Written as DNA, the CDR3 is TGTGCCAGCAGCGAGGGACTTTCTAGCGAGTATGGCTACACCTTC.

This chain links TRBV20-1 with TRBJ2-5, with D uncertain. The V end lost 5 bases, the J end lost 5 bases, and 15 bases lay between the germline ends. The CDR3 has 13 amino acids. CDR1 and CDR2 from the germline V gene are DFQATT and SNEGSKA (reference sequence). In DNA form, the CDR3 reads TGCAGTGCTCGCCTTCCCGGGTCCGAGACCCAGTACTTC. This gives the protein CSARLPGSETQYF.

This clonotype occurred a few times. The J gene is TRBJ1-1, the V gene TRBV20-1; TRBD1 might be the D (5 bases). The V end was cut by 4 bases, the J end by 1 base, with 10 bases between. The germline V gene has CDR1 DFQATT and CDR2 SNEGSKA (reference sequence). CDR3 length equals 13 residues. In nucleotides, the CDR3 is TGCAGTGCTAAGAGGGACCCGAACACTGAAGCTTTCTTT. Amino acids: CSAKRDPNTEAFF.

The chain employs TRBV18 and TRBJ2-5; D might be TRBD1 (5 bases). This CDR3 is 16 amino acids long. The V gene lost 1 base and the J gene lost 2 bases, with 14 bases spanning the gap. Germline V gene lookup returns CDR1 KGHSH and CDR2 LQKENI. CDR3 sequence (DNA): TGTGCCAGCTCACCACTAACGTCAGGGTTTCAAGAGACCCAGTACTTC. Translated: CASSPLTSGFQETQYF.

The rearrangement links TRBV27 to TRBJ2-7, with 7 bases matching TRBD2. The germline CDR1 and CDR2 sequences are MNHEY and SMNVEV (reference sequence). The CDR3 sequence is 14 residues long. V gave up 7 bases and J gave up 6 bases; unmatched junction bases: 12. CDR3 residues: CASTPLGGEVEQYF. CDR3 nucleotides: TGTGCCAGCACCCCGTTGGGAGGGGAGGTCGAGCAGTACTTC.

This clonotype occurred many times. J is TRBJ1-1 and V is TRBV20-1; D call uncertain. The CDR3 totals 8 residues. Germline V lookup: CDR1 DFQATT, CDR2 SNEGSKA (reference sequence). CDR3 sequence (DNA): TGCATCCTACCGGGGGCTTTCTTT. It is translated as CILPGAFF.

The chain links TRBV29-1 to TRBJ1-1; no clear D gene. V lost 4 bases to trimming and J lost 2 bases, with 11 bases between them. The CDR3 spans 13 residues. Germline V gene data show CDR1 as SQVTM and CDR2 as ANQGSEA. CDR3 loop: CSVAKRHNTEAFF. Written as DNA, the CDR3 is TGCAGCGTTGCCAAACGGCATAACACTGAAGCTTTCTTT.

This clonotype has just a few counts. The CDR3 is CASSSTSRGVTEAFF. The CDR3 DNA sequence: TGTGCCAGCAGCTCAACCTCCAGGGGAGTCACTGAAGCTTTCTTT. J is TRBJ1-1 and V is TRBV11-2, with a possible D match to TRBD1 (6 bases). Looked up from germline, CDR1 is SGHAT and CDR2 is FQNNGV. Trimming took off 4 bases at V and 4 bases at J, with 16 bases between the two ends. This CDR3 is built from 15 residues.

The chain carries TRBV20-1 and TRBJ2-5; either TRBD1 or TRBD2 may fit D (5 bases each). CDR1 is DFQATT and CDR2 is SNEGSKA in the germline V gene (reference sequence). The CDR3 consists of 15 residues. V was pared by 5 bases and J by 3 bases, with 19 bases between. The CDR3 region has the DNA TGCAGTGCTCCCGACACCGGGACCCCGAAAGAGACCCAGTACTTC. Its translation: CSAPDTGTPKETQYF.

The V gene is TRBV6-2 or TRBV6-3, the J gene TRBJ2-7; 8 bases align to TRBD2. Germline V lookup: CDR1 MNHEY, CDR2 SVGEGT. This CDR3 region has 14 residues. Trimming at V came to 7 bases and at J to 3 bases, leaving 8 bases not matched to a gene. CDR3 sequence reads: CASNSGSVDYEQYF. The CDR3 DNA reads TGTGCCAGCAACAGCGGGAGTGTCGACTACGAGCAGTACTTC.

A few counts support this clonotype. Here the CDR3 DNA reads TGCAGCGTCCTGCGGGACTTAAATGAGCAGTTCTTC. Its protein product is CSVLRDLNEQFF. This rearrangement joins TRBV29-1 to TRBJ2-1; maybe TRBD2 (6 bases). Germline assignment: CDR1 SQVTM and CDR2 ANQGSEA. The V end lost 6 bases, the J end lost 7 bases, and 13 bases lay between the germline ends. The CDR3 loop spans 12 amino acids.

The rearrangement links TRBV5-1 to TRBJ1-1; no definite D call. The V gene lost 1 base and the J gene lost 2 bases, with 12 bases spanning the gap. The CDR3 runs 15 residues. CDR1 is SGHRS, CDR2 YFSETQ, per germline. As DNA, the CDR3 is TGCGCCAGCAGCTTGATCAGCTCGGACAACACTGAAGCTTTCTTT. Encoded protein: CASSLISSDNTEAFF.

The chain uses TRBV29-1 and TRBJ1-1; 7 nucleotides agree with TRBD1. The CDR3 runs to 13 residues. The germline V gene has CDR1 SQVTM and CDR2 ANQGSEA. V was pared by 4 bases and J by 0 bases, with 2 bases of the junction left unmatched. This CDR3 is CSVGTGMNTEAFF. CDR3 DNA: TGCAGCGTTGGGACAGGAATGAACACTGAAGCTTTCTTT.

The chain uses TRBV5-8 and TRBJ2-7; D unresolved. The CDR3 is made up of 12 amino acids. Trimming pared 0 bases from V and 3 bases from J, leaving 4 bases between. CDR1 is SGHTS, CDR2 YDEGEE, per germline. CDR3 sequence (DNA): TGTGCCAGCAGCTTGGAAGTCTACGAGCAGTACTTC. This gives the protein CASSLEVYEQYF. Looking up the rest from reference TRBV5-8 and TRBJ2-7 gives the full variable domain: EAGVTQSPTHLIKTRGQQATLRCSPISGHTSVYWYQQALGLGLQFLLWYDEGEERNRGNFPPRFSGRQFPNYSSELNVNALELEDSALYLCASSLEVYEQYFGPGTRLTVT.

The rearrangement links TRBV12-3 or TRBV12-4 to TRBJ2-1; D is perhaps TRBD2 (6 bases). This CDR3 comprises 12 residues. Between the trimmed V and J ends, which lost 10 bases and 8 bases, there was a span of 15 bases. CDR3 residues: CATSRGKDEQFF. DNA of the CDR3: TGTGCCACCTCACGGGGGAAGGATGAGCAGTTCTTC.